The 23 T cell receptor beta chains in this list originate from one sample, sequenced in a study of CD4 and CD8 cells across lung adenocarcinoma regions. One entry per CDR3 protein results from TCRdb running MiXCR on the PCR reads. Here the sample spans 7,500 to 8,000 distinct CDR3 sequences, about three fifths being singletons. Sequencing was done on a sample of CD4+ T cells from the center of a lung tumor. These receptors came from a female donor with lung adenocarcinoma. The CD4 and CD8 labels of this study may be unreliable.

By frequency in the sample, this clonotype is medium-sized. V is TRBV6-1 and J is TRBJ2-2; D unclear. The CDR3 loop spans 13 amino acids. Trimming left V 3 bases short and J 2 bases short, with 4 bases between. CDR1 is MNHNS and CDR2 is SASEGT in the germline V gene. This chain's CDR3 is CASSEVNTGELFF. CDR3 in DNA: TGTGCCAGCAGTGAGGTCAACACCGGGGAGCTGTTTTTT.

This clonotype is termed medium-sized. The chain recombines TRBV7-2 with TRBJ2-3, with D possibly matching TRBD2 (5 bases). This CDR3 spans 14 amino acids. The V end lost 8 bases, the J end lost 1 base, and 13 bases lay between the germline ends. Germline V gene sequence: CDR1 SGHTA, CDR2 FQGNSA. CDR3 nucleotide sequence: TGTGCCAGCCGAGCGGAACTCGGCACAGATACGCAGTATTTT. Amino acid sequence: CASRAELGTDTQYF. The whole variable domain, filled in from reference TRBV7-2 and TRBJ2-3, reads GAGVSQSPSNKVTEKGKDVELRCDPISGHTALYWYRQSLGQGLEFLIYFQGNSAPDKSGLPSDRFSAERTGGSVSTLTIQRTQQEDSAVYLCASRAELGTDTQYFGPGTRLTVL.

This chain links TRBV12-3 or TRBV12-4 with TRBJ2-1, with D possibly being TRBD2 (7 bases). This CDR3 comprises 17 residues. Deletions cut 4 bases from V and 8 bases from J, with 24 bases between. CDR3 loop: CASSSGRGPRATDEQFF. CDR3 DNA: TGTGCCAGCAGTTCCGGGCGGGGGCCGCGGGCTACGGATGAGCAGTTCTTC.

The V gene is TRBV7-2, the J gene TRBJ2-1; D gene uncertain. V lost 2 bases and J 5 bases, leaving 7 bases between the germline ends. Germline-derived CDR1 and CDR2 are SGHTA and FQGNSA. There are 13 residues in the CDR3. The CDR3 region has the DNA TGTGCCAGCAGCTTAACCACGAACAATGAGCAGTTCTTC. This translates into CASSLTTNNEQFF.

This clonotype showed up just a few times. The chain recombines TRBV27 with TRBJ2-7, with D hard to call. The CDR3 contains 14 residues. V lost 9 bases and J 3 bases, leaving 18 bases between the germline ends. Looked up from germline, CDR1 is MNHEY and CDR2 is SMNVEV (reference sequence). The CDR3, as DNA: TGTGCCAGTAGCCGGGCGCGTTCGGGCTACGAGCAGTACTTC. The encoded protein is CASSRARSGYEQYF.

In its sample, this clonotype was seen many times. The chain recombines TRBV6-5 with TRBJ2-1; 11 nucleotides agree with TRBD1. Trimming removed 4 bases from V and 6 bases from J; junction bases left unmatched: 2. The length of the CDR3 is 14 residues. Germline V gene lookup returns CDR1 MNHEY and CDR2 SVGAGI. The CDR3 coding sequence is TGTGCCAGCAGTTCCGGGACAGGGGGCAATGAGCAGTTCTTC. This sequence encodes CASSSGTGGNEQFF.

Worth noting for this clonotype: One junction end disagrees with the germline gene, perhaps due to a read error. CDR3 region: CASSVSSGSRKDMQYF. The CDR3, as DNA: TGTGCCAGCAGTGTCTCTAGCGGGAGTCGTAAAGATATGCAGTATTTT. This chain joins TRBV6-1 and TRBJ2-3; 10 bases are a match to TRBD2. This CDR3 has 16 amino acids. Looked up from germline, CDR1 is MNHNS and CDR2 is SASEGT.

This clonotype occurred a few times. The chain joins TRBV6-1 to TRBJ2-2; D gene ambiguous. The length of the CDR3 is 13 residues. The V end was cut by 6 bases, the J end by 2 bases, with 7 bases between. The germline V gene encodes CDR1 MNHNS and CDR2 SASEGT. DNA of the CDR3: TGTGCCAGCAGAGCTTCAAACACCGGGGAGCTGTTTTTT. It translates to CASRASNTGELFF.

By share of the sample, this clonotype is medium-sized (0.01 to 0.1%). The chain couples TRBV6-5 to TRBJ2-1; 8 bases are a match to TRBD2. CDR3 length: 15 residues. The junction had 8 bases not matched to a gene; V was cut back by 2 bases and J by 8 bases. The V gene's germline CDR1 is MNHEY and CDR2 SVGAGI. CDR3 protein: CASSYQRETWDEQFF. As DNA, the CDR3 is TGTGCCAGCAGTTACCAGCGGGAGACATGGGATGAGCAGTTCTTC.

This clonotype came up many times. The chain combines TRBV11-2 with TRBJ2-1, with D unclear. The CDR3 sequence is 15 residues long. The ends were cut back, 6 bases at V and 0 bases at J, with 12 bases in the middle. Germline V gene lookup returns CDR1 SGHAT and CDR2 FQNNGV. DNA for the CDR3: TGTGCCAGCAGGCTAACGCGAAGCTCCTACAATGAGCAGTTCTTC. This gives the protein CASRLTRSSYNEQFF.

The chain recombines TRBV10-3 with TRBJ2-3; 12 nucleotides agree with TRBD2. The CDR3 sequence is 14 residues long. Trimming took 10 bases from V and 12 from J; bases not matched to a gene: 14. CDR1 ENHRY and CDR2 SYGVKD come from the germline V gene. DNA of the CDR3: TGTGCCACCCGACTAGCGGGGGCCACAGACATTCAGTATTTT. This codes for CATRLAGATDIQYF.

This clonotype is judged medium-sized (0.01 to 0.1%). The chain combines TRBV6-2 or TRBV6-3 with TRBJ2-5, with 7 positions matching TRBD1. The J call may be wrong; the DNA end is better matched by TRBJ2-7. This CDR3 spans 15 amino acids. Germline values: CDR1 MNHEY, CDR2 SVGEGT. CDR3 nucleotide sequence: TGTGCCAGCAGTGCCCCCCCGGGACAGTATTACGAGCAGTACTTC. Translated, it gives CASSAPPGQYYEQYF.

This clonotype was counted between two and nine times. The chain recombines TRBV27 with TRBJ2-1; 7 bases fit TRBD1. There are 12 residues in the CDR3. V was clipped by 7 bases and J by 10 bases; unmatched bases: 7. CDR1 is MNHEY, CDR2 SMNVEV, per germline (reference sequence). In nucleotides, the CDR3 is TGTGCCAGCACAGGGACAGTTGGAGAGCAGTTCTTC. This encodes CASTGTVGEQFF.

This clonotype was recorded many times. The V call is TRBV5-1, the J call TRBJ2-1, with 12 bases aligning to TRBD2. CDR3 size: 17 residues. Germline V gene data show CDR1 as SGHRS and CDR2 as YFSETQ. V shed 5 bases, J shed 4 bases, and the junction held 10 bases outside the gene matches. The DNA for the CDR3 is TGCGCCAGCAGTTTTGGGCTCGGACTAGCGGGGTACAATGAGCAGTTCTTC. It is translated as CASSFGLGLAGYNEQFF.

CDR3 coding DNA: TGTGCCTTCCTATCTGGACATCCTGGCTCCAACGTGCAGTACTTC. It specifies CAFLSGHPGSNVQYF. The chain is built from TRBV10-3 and TRBJ2-7; TRBD1 might be the D (5 bases). The CDR3 runs to 15 residues. V was trimmed by 11 bases and J by 9 bases, leaving 29 bases between them. The germline V gene encodes CDR1 ENHRY and CDR2 SYGVKD.

This clonotype occurred a few times. The rearrangement joins TRBV6-2 or TRBV6-3 to TRBJ2-4, with D hard to call. The CDR3 has 15 residues. CDR1 and CDR2 (germline): MNHEY, SVGEGT. Trimming cost V 4 bases and J 1 base, with 11 bases left between them. The CDR3 DNA follows: TGTGCCAGCAGTTCCTCTAGTGTCGCCAAAAACATTCAGTACTTC. Translating it yields CASSSSSVAKNIQYF.

This clonotype has a handful of counts. The chain joins TRBV6-1 to TRBJ1-1; 8 bases match TRBD1. CDR3 length: 15 amino acids. Germline-derived CDR1 and CDR2 are MNHNS and SASEGT. V shed 5 bases and J 1 base; nucleotides not matched to a gene: 6. The CDR3 nucleotides are TGTGCCAGCAGTATGACGACAGGGGAGAACACTGAAGCTTTCTTT. Translating it yields CASSMTTGENTEAFF.

The genes are TRBV7-2 and TRBJ2-1; 7 bases fit TRBD2. Germline CDR1 and CDR2: SGHTA and FQGNSA. V shed 5 bases and J 11 bases; nucleotides not matched to a gene: 9. This CDR3 contains 13 residues. The CDR3 protein is CASSEGGDYQQFF. The CDR3 DNA sequence: TGTGCCAGCAGCGAAGGAGGGGACTATCAGCAGTTCTTC.

This chain links TRBV4-1 with TRBJ2-2, with TRBD2 identical over 10 bases. The ends lost 3 bases at V and 16 bases at J; junction bases unmatched: 14. The CDR3 totals 15 residues. CDR1 MGHRA and CDR2 YSYEKL come from the germline V gene. CDR3: CASSQGTSDTGAQFF. For the CDR3, the DNA is TGCGCCAGCAGCCAGGGGACTAGCGACACCGGGGCGCAGTTTTTT.

In this sample, this clonotype turned up a few times. A read error may account for a junction end that differs from germline. For the CDR3, the DNA is TGTGCCAGTGGGGGCTCCGGCGGCAGTGACCAAGATACCCAGTACTTT. Its translation is CASGGSGGSDQDTQYF. The chain is built from TRBV6-1 and TRBJ2-5; maybe TRBD1 (6 bases). This CDR3 has 16 amino acids. Germline V gene lookup returns CDR1 MNHNS and CDR2 SASEGT.

Only a few counts were recorded for this clonotype. The chain carries TRBV6-2 or TRBV6-3 and TRBJ1-1, with a possible D match to TRBD1 (5 bases). The CDR3 length is 17 residues. CDR1 and CDR2 from the germline V gene are MNHEY and SVGEGT. V gave up 0 bases and J gave up 1 base, with 15 bases separating them. The CDR3 bases are TGTGCCAGCAGTTACTCGGTACGGGGGAGAACGAACACTGAAGCTTTCTTT. Protein: CASSYSVRGRTNTEAFF.

In its sample, this clonotype ranks as large. The chain joins TRBV27 to TRBJ2-3; D ambiguous. CDR3 size: 13 residues. The V and J ends lost 6 bases and 5 bases respectively, with 12 bases between them. CDR1 is MNHEY and CDR2 is SMNVEV in the germline V gene (reference sequence). The CDR3 region has the DNA TGTGCCAGCAGCAGAAGGTTTGTAGATACGCAGTATTTT. Its protein is CASSRRFVDTQYF.

The chain combines TRBV6-1 with TRBJ2-1; D gene ambiguous. The CDR3 runs to 13 residues. Trimming stripped 3 bases from V and 7 bases from J, with 10 bases between. Germline V gene lookup returns CDR1 MNHNS and CDR2 SASEGT. CDR3 nucleotides: TGTGCCAGCAGTGACCCCCTTAGAAATGAGCAGTTCTTC. This sequence encodes CASSDPLRNEQFF.